The rows below give T cell receptor beta chains drawn from one sample of a study of T cells in Graves' hyperthyroidism and ophthalmopathy. A single record per CDR3 protein comes from TCRdb applying MiXCR to the multiplex PCR reads. The sample has 200,000 to 250,000 distinct CDR3 sequences, about 24% seen once. The sample was blood. Receptors were obtained from a middle-aged woman with Graves' ophthalmopathy. The CDR3 runs from the conserved cysteine through the conserved F or W. The order of the fields is V gene, clone size, D gene, J gene, CDR3 protein, CDR3 DNA. A D gene is named only where the DNA matches it firmly. Size values are once, few and many counts, or a class for expanded clones, and some rows have none.

>TRBV20-1|many|TRBD2|TRBJ2-1
CSAQMTSGRAAEQFF
TGCAGTGCCCAAATGACTAGCGGGAGGGCCGCTGAGCAGTTCTTC
>TRBV11-1|few|TRBD2|TRBJ2-2
CASAGLAGVFGTGELFF
TGTGCCAGCGCGGGACTAGCGGGAGTTTTTGGCACCGGGGAGCTGTTTTTT
>TRBV28|many|.|TRBJ2-4
CASSFPPGTAGAKNIQYF
TGTGCCAGCAGTTTCCCCCCCGGGACGGCGGGGGCCAAAAACATTCAGTACTTC
>TRBV7-9|once|.|TRBJ1-2
CASSLKGHERGYTF
TGTGCCAGCAGCTTGAAGGGACACGAGAGAGGCTACACCTTC
>TRBV6-1|once|.|TRBJ2-6
CASSAGTGANVLTF
TGTGCCAGCAGTGCAGGTACTGGGGCCAACGTCCTGACTTTC
>TRBV6-4|many|.|TRBJ1-1
CASSVVEGDKAFF
TGTGCCAGCAGTGTCGTTGAGGGTGACAAAGCTTTCTTT
>TRBV7-8|.|.|TRBJ2-5
CASAGAIQETQYF
TGTGCCAGCGCGGGGGCAATCCAAGAGACCCAGTACTTC
>TRBV10-3|.|TRBD2|TRBJ2-5
CATRLAGEETQYF
TGTGCCACCCGACTAGCGGGGGAAGAGACCCAGTACTTC
>TRBV9|many|TRBD1|TRBJ1-2
CASSVGQGGVGYGYTF
TGTGCCAGCAGCGTAGGACAGGGTGGGGTTGGCTATGGCTACACCTTC
>TRBV25-1|many|.|TRBJ1-3
CASSLLGSGNTIYF
TGTGCCAGCAGCTTGTTAGGGTCTGGAAACACCATATATTTT
>TRBV28|many|.|TRBJ2-7
CASSLVFQSQYF
TGTGCCAGCAGTTTAGTATTTCAAAGCCAGTACTTC
>TRBV29-1|few|TRBD2|TRBJ2-7
CSVEELAGTYEQYF
TGCAGCGTTGAAGAATTAGCGGGAACCTACGAGCAGTACTTC
>TRBV28|many|TRBD2|TRBJ2-5
CASSPPGLAGTQYF
TGTGCCAGCAGCCCACCGGGACTAGCCGGGACCCAGTACTTC
>TRBV28|.|.|TRBJ2-7
CASSWTREQYF
TGTGCCAGCAGTTGGACCAGAGAGCAGTACTTC
>TRBV7-8|many|.|TRBJ2-1
CASTRGPGQFF
TGTGCCAGCACCCGTGGCCCGGGGCAGTTCTTC
>TRBV18|many|.|TRBJ2-2
CASSPPRTGPNTGELFF
TGTGCCAGCTCACCACCTAGGACCGGCCCGAACACCGGGGAGCTGTTTTTT
>TRBV6-5|many|.|TRBJ1-1
CASSYGGMNTEAFF
TGTGCCAGCAGTTATGGGGGTATGAACACTGAAGCTTTCTTT
>TRBV24-1|many|.|TRBJ1-1
CATSLGGNTEAFF
TGTGCCACCAGTTTGGGCGGGAACACTGAAGCTTTCTTT
>TRBV19|many|TRBD1|TRBJ2-7
CASSLTGTGGKYEQYF
TGTGCCAGTAGTCTTACCGGGACAGGGGGCAAGTACGAGCAGTACTTC
>TRBV20-1|.|.|TRBJ2-4
CSARGSFLKNIQYF
TGCAGTGCTAGAGGCTCTTTTCTCAAAAACATTCAGTACTTC
>TRBV3-1|few|.|TRBJ2-2
CASSQVLALQTGELFF
TGTGCCAGCAGCCAAGTATTGGCTCTACAGACCGGGGAGCTGTTTTTT
>TRBV30|few|.|TRBJ2-1
CAWSVRLARYNEQFF
TGTGCCTGGAGTGTGCGGTTAGCGCGTTACAATGAGCAGTTCTTC
>TRBV6-5|many|.|TRBJ2-7
CASSYGILWYF
TGTGCCAGCAGTTACGGGATTCTGTGGTACTTC